Below, 12 T cell receptor beta chains from the same sample are listed, as sequenced in a study of blood T cell repertoires in COVID-19. Clones were read by immunoSEQ multiplex PCR, and TCRdb kept only the in-frame ones, dropping some. In the table there are some 210,000 clones, 84% of which are singletons. The sample was peripheral blood. These receptors all stem from a human donor in a cohort sampled during active COVID-19.

The rearrangement uses TRBV19 and TRBJ1-5; tentatively, D is TRBD1 (5 bases). Germline CDR1 LNHDA, CDR2 SQIVND (reference sequence). Trimming took 5 bases from V and 6 from J, leaving 26 bases between them. The CDR3 is 18 residues long. In DNA form, the CDR3 reads TGTGCCAGTAGTCCGAGTGGGGCGATTGGACGGATGTTTCAGCCCCAGCATTTT. As protein: CASSPSGAIGRMFQPQHF.

The table lists this clone with a few counts. The J gene is TRBJ2-3, the V gene TRBV6-2 or TRBV6-3, with D unresolved. V shed 6 bases and J shed 8 bases, with 12 bases lying between them. CDR3 length: 12 amino acids. CDR1 and CDR2 from the germline V gene are MNHEY and SVGEGT. CDR3: CASSPGLATQYF. The CDR3 DNA reads as TGTGCCAGCAGCCCCGGGTTGGCTACGCAGTATTTT.

The chain uses TRBV5-1 and TRBJ2-5; D ambiguous. Per germline, CDR1 SGHRS and CDR2 YFSETQ. The CDR3 has 16 residues. The V end lost 4 bases, the J end lost 1 base, and 17 bases lay between the germline ends. CDR3 DNA: TGCGCCAGCAGCCGAGAGTTGGTGCGGAGCCAAGAGACCCAGTACTTC. Its translation: CASSRELVRSQETQYF.

This clone was found once. V and J are TRBV5-1 and TRBJ2-5; the D gene is possibly TRBD2 (6 bases). Germline V gene lookup returns CDR1 SGHRS and CDR2 YFSETQ. The V gene lost 3 bases and the J gene lost 2 bases, with 14 bases spanning the gap. The CDR3 length is 15 residues. In DNA, the CDR3 is TGCGCCAGCAGCTACCTTATGGGAGGACAAGAGACCCAGTACTTC. The encoded protein is CASSYLMGGQETQYF.

The genes are TRBV2 and TRBJ2-2; 7 bases fit TRBD1. The trim removed 6 bases at V and 3 bases at J, leaving 7 bases unmatched. The CDR3 loop spans 15 amino acids. From germline, CDR1 is SNHLY and CDR2 FYNNEI. CDR3 sequence: CASSLMGQYTGELFF. CDR3 DNA: TGTGCCAGCAGCCTAATGGGACAGTACACCGGGGAGCTGTTTTTT.

This sequence joins TRBV5-1 and TRBJ2-5; 13 nucleotides line up with TRBD2. Unmatched junction bases numbered 4, after V lost 4 bases and J lost 1 base. This CDR3 is built from 16 residues. The germline gives CDR1 SGHRS, CDR2 YFSETQ. The chain's CDR3 is CASSLRTSGGQETQYF. The CDR3 DNA sequence: TGCGCCAGCAGCCTCCGGACTAGCGGGGGCCAAGAGACCCAGTACTTC. The full variable domain, with the rest looked up from reference TRBV5-1 and TRBJ2-5, is KAGVTQTPRYLIKTRGQQVTLSCSPISGHRSVSWYQQTPGQGLQFLFEYFSETQRNKGNFPGRFSGRQFSNSRSEMNVSTLELGDSALYLCASSLRTSGGQETQYFGPGTRLLVL.

This chain uses TRBV3-1 (or the pseudogene TRBV3-2) with TRBJ1-3, with D hard to call. Germline CDR1 and CDR2: LGHDT and YNNKEL (reference sequence). Trimming shortened V by 3 bases and J by 1 base, and 10 bases separated the two germline ends. This CDR3 contains 15 residues. The CDR3 here is CASSQRALSGNTIYF. The CDR3 DNA reads as TGTGCCAGCAGCCAGCGGGCTCTTTCTGGAAACACCATATATTTT.

The V gene is TRBV20-1, the J gene TRBJ2-2; 14 nucleotides line up with TRBD2. Germline CDR1 DFQATT, CDR2 SNEGSKA (reference sequence). There are 18 residues in the CDR3. J lost 1 base, V lost 3 bases, and 7 bases had no gene match. CDR3 sequence: CSASSGLAGVGNTGELFF. CDR3 sequence (DNA): TGCAGTGCTAGTTCGGGACTAGCGGGAGTGGGGAACACCGGGGAGCTGTTTTTT.

In DNA form, the CDR3 reads TGTGCCAGCTCACCATATCAGGGCAAGGACACTGAAGCTTTCTTT. Residues: CASSPYQGKDTEAFF. The chain joins TRBV18 to TRBJ1-1; D perhaps matches TRBD1 (5 bases). The V end was cut by 2 bases, the J end by 3 bases, with 13 bases between. CDR3 size: 15 residues. Germline assignment: CDR1 KGHSH and CDR2 LQKENI.

The V call is TRBV7-2, the J call TRBJ1-1; D may be TRBD1 (6 bases). The V end was cut by 3 bases, the J end by 0 bases, with 11 bases between. In germline, CDR1 is SGHTA, CDR2 FQGNSA. The CDR3 totals 15 residues. The CDR3 loop reads CASSFTGPMNTEAFF. The DNA for the CDR3 is TGTGCCAGCAGCTTCACAGGGCCCATGAACACTGAAGCTTTCTTT.

DNA for the CDR3: TGCAGCGTTGGACAGGGGGCAGATACGCAGTATTTT. It codes for CSVGQGADTQYF. The chain links TRBV29-1 to TRBJ2-3, with 9 bases matching TRBD1. CDR1 and CDR2 from the germline V gene are SQVTM and ANQGSEA. Trimming cost V 4 bases and J 4 bases; bases outside gene matches: 0. This CDR3 is 12 amino acids long.

J is TRBJ1-1 and V is TRBV11-2; no reliable D call. Germline assignment: CDR1 SGHAT and CDR2 FQNNGV. The CDR3 is made up of 13 amino acids. The V end lost 2 bases, the J end lost 1 base, and 5 bases lay between the germline ends. This CDR3 reads CASSLTENTEAFF. DNA for the CDR3: TGTGCCAGCAGCTTAACAGAGAACACTGAAGCTTTCTTT.